The 14 T cell receptor beta chains presented below share a single source sample, sequenced in a study of Ad26.COV2.S vaccination and SARS-CoV-2 variants. Assay used: immunoSEQ multiplex PCR; TCRdb lists only in-frame clones, some missing. The sample records roughly 380,000 clones, 92% being singletons. The source was peripheral blood, collected after recovery from COVID-19. The receptor source for this set is a human donor who had recovered from COVID-19.

The CDR3 spells CASSMDRAQETQYF. The CDR3 DNA follows: TGTGCCAGCAGCATGGACAGGGCCCAAGAGACCCAGTACTTC. The chain uses TRBV5-4 and TRBJ2-5; 8 bases fit TRBD1. There are 14 residues in the CDR3. CDR1 SGHNT and CDR2 YYREEE come from the germline V gene (reference sequence). V gave up 4 bases and J gave up 1 base; unmatched junction bases: 3. Full variable domain (outside the CDR3, taken from reference TRBV5-4 and TRBJ2-5): ETGVTQSPTHLIKTRGQQVTLRCSSQSGHNTVSWYQQALGQGPQFIFQYYREEENGRGNFPPRFSGLQFPNYSSELNVNALELDDSALYLCASSMDRAQETQYFGPGTRLLVL.

J is TRBJ2-5 and V is TRBV5-6; 9 bases line up with TRBD2. From germline, CDR1 is SGHDT and CDR2 YYEEEE. V was clipped by 0 bases and J by 6 bases; unmatched bases: 9. This CDR3 is built from 16 residues. The CDR3 spells CASSLARGGSAKTQYF. The CDR3 coding sequence is TGTGCCAGCAGCTTGGCGCGGGGGGGTAGCGCGAAGACCCAGTACTTC.

This clone was detected only once. The chain employs TRBV7-2 and TRBJ2-7; D unclear. This CDR3 spans 13 amino acids. Germline V gene sequence: CDR1 SGHTA, CDR2 FQGNSA. The V end lost 4 bases, the J end lost 3 bases, and 10 bases lay between the germline ends. The DNA of the CDR3 is TGTGCCAGCAGCTCGCCCGATAGCTACGAGCAGTACTTC. It is translated as CASSSPDSYEQYF.

The chain recombines TRBV11-2 with TRBJ2-7; D is uncertain. CDR1 SGHAT and CDR2 FQNNGV come from the germline V gene. V lost 2 bases and J 5 bases, leaving 4 bases between the germline ends. The CDR3 has 11 residues. Here the CDR3 DNA reads TGTGCCAGCAGCTTAAGGGACGAGCAGTACTTC. It yields the protein CASSLRDEQYF. The variable domain in full, completed from reference TRBV11-2 and TRBJ2-7, reads EAGVAQSPRYKIIEKRQSVAFWCNPISGHATLYWYQQILGQGPKLLIQFQNNGVVDDSQLPKDRFSAERLKGVDSTLKIQPAKLEDSAVYLCASSLRDEQYFGPGTRLTVT.

This clone came up once. This chain connects TRBV19 to TRBJ2-3; D might be TRBD2 (7 bases). The germline gives CDR1 LNHDA, CDR2 SQIVND (reference sequence). This CDR3 has 16 residues. Trimming stripped 3 bases from V and 1 base from J, with 14 bases between. CDR3 DNA: TGTGCCAGTAGTATTATGGCGGGGGCCGGCACAGATACGCAGTATTTT. It encodes CASSIMAGAGTDTQYF.

V is TRBV19 and J is TRBJ2-7, with D unclear. With 4 bases removed from V and 3 bases from J, the gap between germline ends came to 16 bases. Germline CDR1 LNHDA, CDR2 SQIVND (reference sequence). This CDR3 has 15 residues. CDR3: CASSTSATSLYEQYF. As DNA, the CDR3 is TGTGCCAGTAGTACTTCCGCGACTTCTCTCTACGAGCAGTACTTC.

The rearrangement links TRBV11-2 to TRBJ2-7; 9 bases agree with TRBD1. V dropped 4 bases and J dropped 3; count of bases not matched to a gene: 4. Per germline, CDR1 SGHAT and CDR2 FQNNGV. The CDR3 covers 14 residues. In DNA, the CDR3 is TGTGCCAGCAGCTCCGGGACAGGGCTCTACGAGCAGTACTTC. Translation: CASSSGTGLYEQYF.

The chain has TRBV2 and TRBJ2-5; D is possibly TRBD1 or TRBD2 (5 bases each). Germline V gene sequence: CDR1 SNHLY, CDR2 FYNNEI. V was clipped by 7 bases and J by 3 bases, with 15 bases between them. This CDR3 is 14 amino acids long. In DNA form, the CDR3 reads TGTGCCAGCATTGGGGAGAGGGGCAAAGAGACCCAGTACTTC. This sequence encodes CASIGERGKETQYF.

This clone was seen only once. Other DNA sequences from this sample encode an identical CDR3 as well. The chain employs TRBV5-6 and TRBJ1-4; perhaps TRBD1 as D (5 bases). The V gene lost 4 bases and the J gene lost 7 bases, with 11 bases spanning the gap. The CDR3 loop spans 13 amino acids. Germline V gene data show CDR1 as SGHDT and CDR2 as YYEEEE. The CDR3 protein is CASSPRGGEKLFF. CDR3 DNA: TGTGCCAGCAGCCCTCGGGGGGGTGAAAAACTGTTTTTT. Filled out from reference TRBV5-6 and TRBJ1-4, the complete variable domain reads DAGVTQSPTHLIKTRGQQVTLRCSPKSGHDTVSWYQQALGQGPQFIFQYYEEEERQRGNFPDRFSGHQFPNYSSELNVNALLLGDSALYLCASSPRGGEKLFFGSGTQLSVL.

DNA of the CDR3: TGTGCCAGCTCACCAAAATCGGACAAAACCTACGAGCAGTACTTC. It translates to CASSPKSDKTYEQYF. This chain links TRBV18 with TRBJ2-7; perhaps TRBD1 as D (5 bases). With 2 bases removed from V and 2 bases from J, the gap between germline ends came to 13 bases. This CDR3 contains 15 residues. Germline V CDR1 and CDR2: KGHSH, LQKENI.

This chain links TRBV11-2 with TRBJ2-4; the D gene is possibly TRBD2 (5 bases). The CDR3 length is 14 residues. The V end was cut by 4 bases, the J end by 7 bases, with 14 bases between. CDR1 and CDR2 from the germline V gene are SGHAT and FQNNGV. The CDR3, as DNA: TGTGCCAGCAGCTCGATCCAGCGGTACAACATTCAGTACTTC. Residues: CASSSIQRYNIQYF.

The chain is built from TRBV6-6 and TRBJ1-5; TRBD1 aligns across 9 bases. The length of the CDR3 is 14 residues. The V and J ends lost 5 bases and 6 bases, in that order; junction bases with no gene match: 5. CDR1 and CDR2 (germline): MNHNY, SVGAGI (reference sequence). The CDR3 is CASSLQGAIQPQHF. Written as DNA, the CDR3 is TGTGCCAGCAGTCTACAGGGGGCGATTCAGCCCCAGCATTTT.

The rearrangement joins TRBV7-3 to TRBJ2-5, with D perhaps assigned TRBD1 or TRBD2 (5 bases each). Trimming left V 2 bases short and J 7 bases short, with 8 bases between. The CDR3 loop spans 12 amino acids. Germline V gene lookup returns CDR1 SGHTA and CDR2 FQGTGA. The CDR3 protein is CASSLGAGTQYF. In DNA, the CDR3 is TGTGCCAGCAGCTTAGGGGCGGGGACCCAGTACTTC.

J is TRBJ2-1 and V is TRBV27, with TRBD2 matching over 11 bases. There are 14 residues in the CDR3. Germline-derived CDR1 and CDR2 are MNHEY and SMNVEV (reference sequence). J was trimmed by 15 bases and V by 2 bases; bases with no gene match: 9. The CDR3 is CASSLTSGGPPGFF. The CDR3 nucleotides are TGTGCCAGCAGTTTAACTAGCGGGGGACCGCCGGGGTTCTTC.